The source of this T cell receptor beta chain is a study of monozygotic twins with inflammatory bowel disease. One entry per CDR3 protein, without DNA, is what TCRdb gives after re-calling the 5' RACE reads. Its clone listing holds about 300,000 distinct CDR3 sequences. The CDR3 sequence is 16 residues long. CDR1 and CDR2 (germline): MNHEY, SVGAGI. The chain employs TRBV6-5 and TRBJ2-7; as DNA is missing, the TRBD2 call by TCRdb cannot be tested. This sequence originates from a human donor with ulcerative colitis or Crohn's disease, or a healthy co-twin of an affected twin (not recorded which). The material sequenced was blood. This CDR3 reads CASSYSSAGGSYEQYF.